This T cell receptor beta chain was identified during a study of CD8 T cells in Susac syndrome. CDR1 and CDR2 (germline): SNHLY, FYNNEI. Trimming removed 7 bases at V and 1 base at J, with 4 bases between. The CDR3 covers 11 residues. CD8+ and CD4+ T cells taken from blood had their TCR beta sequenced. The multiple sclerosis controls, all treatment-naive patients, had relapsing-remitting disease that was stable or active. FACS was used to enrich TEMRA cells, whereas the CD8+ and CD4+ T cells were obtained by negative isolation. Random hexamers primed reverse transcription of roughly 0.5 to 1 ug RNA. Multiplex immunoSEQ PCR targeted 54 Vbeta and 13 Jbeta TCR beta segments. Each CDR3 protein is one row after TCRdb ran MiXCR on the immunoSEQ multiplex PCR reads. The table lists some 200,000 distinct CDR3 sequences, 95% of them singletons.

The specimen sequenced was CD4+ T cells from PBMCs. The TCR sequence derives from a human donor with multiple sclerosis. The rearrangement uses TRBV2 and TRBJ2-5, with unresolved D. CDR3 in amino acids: CASTGQETQYF. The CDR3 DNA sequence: TGTGCCAGCACGGGCCAAGAGACCCAGTACTTC.